This T cell receptor beta chain was sequenced during a study of T cell changes during pregnancy in multiple sclerosis. The CDR3 spans 13 residues. Germline V gives CDR1 MNHEY, CDR2 SVGAGI. V lost 5 bases and J 6 bases, leaving 11 bases between the germline ends. Sequencing was performed with immunoSEQ multiplex PCR; in TCRdb, only in-frame clones are kept and a portion is missing. This table holds some 73,000 clones, approximately 92% found once. The chain couples TRBV6-5 to TRBJ2-1; possibly TRBD2 for D (5 bases). This receptor was obtained from a female donor in good health, enrolled as a control in a pregnancy study. The sample here was peripheral blood, taken in the third trimester of pregnancy. The DNA for the CDR3 is TGTGCCAGCAGTCTAGGACTGACCAATGAGCAGTTCTTC. It translates to CASSLGLTNEQFF.